Following are 2 T cell receptor beta chains from one sample sequenced in a study of shared clonotypes between healthy human individuals. Measured with immunoSEQ multiplex PCR; TCRdb has only the in-frame clones, and not every one. The data show under 1,900,000 clones, with approximately 98.5% seen just once and over 0.3% held by the top ten. Sequencing was performed on naive CD4+ T cells sorted from blood. Subset here: CD45RA+ positively selected. Receptors originate from a man aged 30-40 years in good health.

The chain uses TRBV2 and TRBJ2-7; 11 bases map to TRBD1. Germline V gene sequence: CDR1 SNHLY, CDR2 FYNNEI. The CDR3 is made up of 14 amino acids. V was pared by 8 bases and J by 2 bases, with 5 bases of the junction left unmatched. CDR3 protein: CASGQGATAYEQYF. The CDR3 coding sequence is TGTGCCAGCGGACAGGGGGCGACGGCCTACGAGCAGTACTTC.

This clone appeared once. V usage is TRBV11-2 and J usage is TRBJ2-7, with a possible D match to TRBD2 (6 bases). Trimming shortened V by 4 bases and J by 4 bases, and 14 bases separated the two germline ends. From germline, CDR1 is SGHAT and CDR2 FQNNGV. This CDR3 has 14 residues. The CDR3 region is CASSWTGEPYEQYF. In DNA form, the CDR3 reads TGTGCCAGCAGCTGGACGGGGGAGCCTTACGAGCAGTACTTC.